One sample yielded the 19 T cell receptor beta chains listed below, sequenced in a study of T cell responses to AZD1222 COVID-19 vaccine. This table comes from immunoSEQ multiplex PCR, and its TCRdb copy is limited to in-frame clones, with some not included. Found here are roughly 120,000 clones, around 89% of them singletons; the top ten hold roughly 4%. This specimen was peripheral blood, taken on day 0 of AZD1222 vaccination. The receptor source for this set is an adult in good health.

This clone was counted once. The chain is built from TRBV4-2 and TRBJ1-4; D is possibly TRBD1 (6 bases). This CDR3 has 15 residues. The V and J ends lost 2 bases and 6 bases respectively, with 13 bases between them. Germline V CDR1 and CDR2: LGHNA, YNFKEQ. The CDR3 coding sequence is TGTGCCAGCAGCCAACCCCGGGACACCTATGAAAAACTGTTTTTT. Residues: CASSQPRDTYEKLFF.

The rearrangement links TRBV28 to TRBJ2-7, with D hard to call. Trimming left V 2 bases short and J 6 bases short, with 8 bases between. The CDR3 length is 12 residues. The germline V gene has CDR1 MDHEN and CDR2 SYDVKM. The CDR3: CASSLMGSEQYF. CDR3 nucleotide sequence: TGTGCCAGCAGTTTAATGGGTAGCGAGCAGTACTTC.

V usage is TRBV30 and J usage is TRBJ1-1, with TRBD1 matching over 8 bases. The ends lost 1 base at V and 7 bases at J; junction bases unmatched: 8. This CDR3 has 14 residues. Germline CDR1 GTSNPN, CDR2 SVGIG (reference sequence). CDR3: CAWSAVQGVGEAFF. CDR3 in DNA: TGTGCCTGGAGTGCCGTACAGGGGGTTGGTGAAGCTTTCTTT.

This clone has a count of ten or more. J is TRBJ2-6 and V is TRBV25-1; D is undetermined. Germline lookup yields CDR1 MGHDK and CDR2 SYGVNS. The CDR3 runs to 18 residues. The ends were cut back, 4 bases at V and 0 bases at J, with 16 bases in the middle. DNA for the CDR3: TGTGCCAGCAGTGCCCGCCCCCCACCGAGCTCTGGGGCCAACGTCCTGACTTTC. Its translation is CASSARPPPSSGANVLTF.

This clone showed up just once. The V gene is TRBV18, the J gene TRBJ2-3; 11 bases match TRBD2. The germline CDR1 and CDR2 sequences are KGHSH and LQKENI. Trimming took 3 bases from V and 2 from J; bases not matched to a gene: 1. CDR3 length: 15 amino acids. The CDR3 loop reads CASSPGLADTDTQYF. DNA for the CDR3: TGTGCCAGCTCACCGGGACTAGCGGACACAGATACGCAGTATTTT.

The chain carries TRBV12-3 or TRBV12-4 and TRBJ1-6; D might be TRBD1 (5 bases). The CDR3 spans 12 residues. V was trimmed by 4 bases and J by 8 bases, leaving 6 bases between them. DNA for the CDR3: TGTGCCAGCAGTTCGGGGGATTCACCCCTCCACTTT. Its protein product is CASSSGDSPLHF.

The rearrangement uses TRBV6-5 and TRBJ2-1, with unresolved D. The V end was cut by 10 bases, the J end by 7 bases, with 11 bases between. In germline, CDR1 is MNHEY, CDR2 SVGAGI. The CDR3 loop spans 11 amino acids. The CDR3 DNA follows: TGTGCCATCGATAAAATTAATGAGCAGTTCTTC. Translation: CAIDKINEQFF.

This chain links TRBV7-2 with TRBJ1-2; D is ambiguous. The CDR3 is 12 amino acids. V gave up 7 bases and J gave up 1 base, with 7 bases separating them. CDR1 and CDR2 (germline): SGHTA, FQGNSA. Here the CDR3 reads CASTENNYGYTF. CDR3 in DNA: TGTGCCAGCACCGAGAATAACTATGGCTACACCTTC.

This clone has just one count. The genes are TRBV21-1 and TRBJ1-2; the table calls TRBD1, which could not be checked here. TRBV21-1 is an annotated pseudogene. This CDR3 has 19 residues. In nucleotides, the CDR3 is TGTGCCAGCAACTCCAGACATGTTTCACAGGGTGGAGGTTCCTATGGCTACACCTTC. This translates into CASNSRHVSQGGGSYGYTF.

The CDR3 bases are TGTGCCAGCAGCCCGCGGACAGGGAAGAAGTATGGCTACACCTTC. Its translation is CASSPRTGKKYGYTF. This sequence joins TRBV11-3 and TRBJ1-2; 8 bases map to TRBD1. V trimming: 5 bases; J trimming: 5 bases; junction bases outside the gene matches: 10. CDR1 is SGHNT, CDR2 YENEEA, per germline. This CDR3 has 15 residues.

The rearrangement uses TRBV3-1 (or the pseudogene TRBV3-2) and TRBJ1-2, with unresolved D. Germline V gene data show CDR1 as LGHDT and CDR2 as YNNKEL (reference sequence). V dropped 8 bases and J dropped 1 base, with 11 bases sitting between them. CDR3 length: 13 amino acids. The CDR3, as DNA: TGTGCCAGCTCCACCGACGGTAACTATGGCTACACCTTC. This codes for CASSTDGNYGYTF.

V gene TRBV10-3 combines with J gene TRBJ2-2; D is possibly TRBD1 or TRBD2 (5 bases each). The CDR3 has 16 residues. Trimming pared 1 base from V and 3 bases from J, leaving 12 bases between. Germline V CDR1 and CDR2: ENHRY, SYGVKD. CDR3 sequence: CAISEYGARYTGELFF. Here the CDR3 DNA reads TGTGCCATCAGTGAGTACGGGGCGCGGTACACCGGGGAGCTGTTTTTT.

The rearrangement uses TRBV19 and TRBJ2-1, with D uncertain. The CDR3 covers 11 residues. V was cut by 6 bases and J by 3 bases, with 3 bases left in between. Per the germline V gene, CDR1 is LNHDA and CDR2 is SQIVND (reference sequence). The CDR3 DNA is TGTGCCAGTAGGGACTACAATGAGCAGTTCTTC. Its translation is CASRDYNEQFF.

The chain links TRBV5-1 to TRBJ1-1; D may be TRBD1 (6 bases). Germline values: CDR1 SGHRS, CDR2 YFSETQ. The germline V and J ends were trimmed by 3 bases and 1 base, with 13 bases remaining between them. The CDR3 length is 15 residues. The DNA for the CDR3 is TGCGCCAGCAGCTCGGGACAATGGGAGAACACTGAAGCTTTCTTT. Its translation is CASSSGQWENTEAFF.

This chain links TRBV6-5 with TRBJ1-4; 8 nucleotides match TRBD1. This CDR3 contains 14 residues. Germline loops: CDR1 MNHEY, CDR2 SVGAGI. V shed 6 bases and J 3 bases; nucleotides not matched to a gene: 3. The CDR3 nucleotides are TGTGCCAGCAGCCAGGGGGCGGCTAATGAAAAACTGTTTTTT. Residues: CASSQGAANEKLFF.

This sequence joins TRBV13 and TRBJ1-5; D unclear. This CDR3 spans 13 amino acids. From germline, CDR1 is PRHDT and CDR2 FYEKMQ (reference sequence). Trimming shortened V by 5 bases and J by 5 bases, and 10 bases separated the two germline ends. CDR3 residues: CASSVWGYQPQHF. The DNA of the CDR3 is TGTGCCAGCAGCGTTTGGGGTTATCAGCCCCAGCATTTT.

This clone was detected only once. This chain links TRBV3-1 (or the pseudogene TRBV3-2) with TRBJ2-1; tentative D call: TRBD1 (5 bases). In germline, CDR1 is LGHDT, CDR2 YNNKEL (reference sequence). The CDR3 sequence is 15 residues long. Trimming cost V 0 bases and J 7 bases, with 13 bases left between them. The CDR3 nucleotides read TGTGCCAGCAGCCAAGAGATGGGGCTATGGAATGAGCAGTTCTTC. Translating gives CASSQEMGLWNEQFF.

The genes are TRBV27 and TRBJ2-1; TRBD2 agrees at 12 bases. The CDR3 loop spans 16 amino acids. V dropped 7 bases and J dropped 8; count of bases not matched to a gene: 12. The germline V gene has CDR1 MNHEY and CDR2 SMNVEV (reference sequence). The CDR3 reads CASTRTSGALRDEQFF. The CDR3 DNA reads as TGTGCCAGCACCAGGACTAGCGGGGCCTTACGGGATGAGCAGTTCTTC.

This clone has just a few counts. The chain couples TRBV7-3 to TRBJ2-7; 8 positions match TRBD2. The CDR3 contains 15 residues. CDR1 and CDR2 from the germline V gene are SGHTA and FQGTGA. Trimming took 0 bases from V and 4 from J; bases not matched to a gene: 5. The CDR3: CASSLTGTSGYEQYF. As DNA, the CDR3 is TGTGCCAGCAGCTTAACGGGGACTAGTGGTTACGAGCAGTACTTC.